Below are 19 T cell receptor beta chains sequenced from a single sample in a study of blood T cell repertoires in COVID-19. TCRdb keeps only in-frame clones here, not all; method: immunoSEQ multiplex PCR. The sample consists of around 110,000 clones, around 80% of them appearing once. The sequenced sample was peripheral blood. The source of these receptors is a woman aged 55-69 years with acute or convalescent COVID-19.

The chain combines TRBV19 with TRBJ1-2; 8 bases align to TRBD1. Germline CDR1 reads LNHDA; CDR2 reads SQIVND (reference sequence). There are 13 residues in the CDR3. Trimming at V came to 4 bases and at J to 7 bases, leaving 5 bases not matched to a gene. CDR3 loop: CASSTTGGGGYTF. CDR3 DNA: TGTGCCAGTAGTACAACAGGGGGAGGTGGCTACACCTTC.

CDR3 DNA sequence: TGTGCCAGCTCTGCGGGGACTAGCGGAAGGAATGAGCAGTTCTTC. This sequence encodes CASSAGTSGRNEQFF. This chain joins TRBV18 and TRBJ2-1; 11 bases line up with TRBD2. V was pared by 6 bases and J by 7 bases, with 8 bases of the junction left unmatched. The CDR3 spans 15 residues. Germline CDR1 is KGHSH and CDR2 is LQKENI.

The chain employs TRBV5-1 and TRBJ2-1, with D possibly matching TRBD1 (5 bases). V was shortened by 0 bases and J by 3 bases, with 7 bases between the two germline ends. The CDR3 contains 14 residues. Per the germline V gene, CDR1 is SGHRS and CDR2 is YFSETQ. The DNA for the CDR3 is TGCGCCAGCAGCTTGGGACAGTACTACAATGAGCAGTTCTTC. Its protein is CASSLGQYYNEQFF.

The chain combines TRBV5-1 with TRBJ2-3; 10 positions match TRBD2. The CDR3 is 18 residues long. Trimming cost V 0 bases and J 1 base; bases outside gene matches: 8. Per the germline V gene, CDR1 is SGHRS and CDR2 is YFSETQ. The CDR3, as DNA: TGCGCCAGCAGCTTGGGAGGTCCGGGGACTAGCGGCACAGATACGCAGTATTTT. Translating it yields CASSLGGPGTSGTDTQYF.

The chain carries TRBV18 and TRBJ2-2, with D unresolved. Germline loops: CDR1 KGHSH, CDR2 LQKENI. The CDR3 loop spans 13 amino acids. V gave up 3 bases and J gave up 2 bases, with 4 bases separating them. The CDR3 here is CASSPPNTGELFF. The CDR3 DNA reads TGTGCCAGCTCACCCCCAAACACCGGGGAGCTGTTTTTT.

The chain has TRBV18 and TRBJ2-2; 12 bases agree with TRBD2. The germline gives CDR1 KGHSH, CDR2 LQKENI. The V and J ends lost 3 bases and 0 bases, in that order; junction bases with no gene match: 5. The CDR3 has 18 amino acids. CDR3 residues: CASSPTSGGISNTGELFF. CDR3 coding DNA: TGTGCCAGCTCACCGACTAGCGGGGGAATATCGAACACCGGGGAGCTGTTTTTT.

V is TRBV28 and J is TRBJ1-1; D uncertain. Trimming removed 5 bases at V and 4 bases at J, with 14 bases between. From germline, CDR1 is MDHEN and CDR2 SYDVKM. The CDR3 consists of 14 residues. CDR3 region: CASSIPGASTEAFF. The CDR3, as DNA: TGTGCCAGCAGTATACCGGGTGCGAGCACTGAAGCTTTCTTT.

This chain joins TRBV15 and TRBJ2-3, with D unclear. This CDR3 has 15 amino acids. Germline CDR1 and CDR2: LNHNV and YYDKDF (reference sequence). V was cut by 1 base and J by 0 bases, with 8 bases left in between. CDR3 bases: TGTGCCACCAGCAGAGTCCGAGCTAGCACAGATACGCAGTATTTT. It specifies CATSRVRASTDTQYF.

V and J are TRBV19 and TRBJ2-3; 13 bases align to TRBD2. Germline V gene sequence: CDR1 LNHDA, CDR2 SQIVND (reference sequence). This CDR3 contains 19 residues. V trimming: 5 bases; J trimming: 2 bases; junction bases outside the gene matches: 13. The chain's CDR3 is CASSPWTSGSFVDTDTQYF. The CDR3 DNA reads as TGTGCCAGTAGTCCCTGGACTAGCGGGAGCTTCGTGGACACAGATACGCAGTATTTT.

The rearrangement uses TRBV7-9 and TRBJ2-3, with a possible D match to TRBD1 (5 bases). Deletions cut 0 bases from V and 0 bases from J, with 10 bases between. The CDR3 consists of 16 residues. Germline V lookup: CDR1 SEHNR, CDR2 FQNEAQ (reference sequence). CDR3 region: CASSLALQASTDTQYF. The CDR3 DNA reads TGTGCCAGCAGCTTAGCGCTACAGGCTAGCACAGATACGCAGTATTTT. The full variable domain, rest sourced from reference TRBV7-9 and TRBJ2-3, is DTGVSQNPRHKITKRGQNVTFRCDPISEHNRLYWYRQTLGQGPEFLTYFQNEAQLEKSRLLSDRFSAERPKGSFSTLEIQRTEQGDSAMYLCASSLALQASTDTQYFGPGTRLTVL.

This clone was seen only once. The chain has TRBV6-5 and TRBJ2-3, with D unclear. The V gene lost 7 bases and the J gene lost 1 base, with 9 bases spanning the gap. The CDR3 is 13 residues long. Germline V lookup: CDR1 MNHEY, CDR2 SVGAGI. CDR3 region: CASTRFGTDTQYF. DNA of the CDR3: TGTGCCAGCACCAGGTTTGGCACAGATACGCAGTATTTT.

A few counts support this clone. The gene calls are TRBV5-1 and TRBJ2-5, with D possibly matching TRBD2 (7 bases). Germline CDR1 and CDR2: SGHRS and YFSETQ. The CDR3 has 14 amino acids. V was pared by 5 bases and J by 7 bases, with 18 bases between. The CDR3 DNA is TGCGCCAGCAGGAGGGGGGGCCTTATGGGGACCCAGTACTTC. Encoded protein: CASRRGGLMGTQYF.

The V call is TRBV10-1, the J call TRBJ2-2; maybe TRBD2 (5 bases). The CDR3 is made up of 13 amino acids. From germline, CDR1 is WNHNN and CDR2 SYGVQD (reference sequence). The V end was cut by 6 bases, the J end by 6 bases, with 11 bases between. The CDR3 sequence: CASRSGSAGELFF. The DNA of the CDR3 is TGCGCCAGCAGGTCGGGGAGCGCCGGGGAGCTGTTTTTT.

The rearrangement uses TRBV7-2 and TRBJ1-5; maybe TRBD1 (5 bases). From germline, CDR1 is SGHTA and CDR2 FQGNSA. V was shortened by 1 base and J by 6 bases, with 19 bases between the two germline ends. This CDR3 is built from 17 residues. CDR3 amino acids: CASSLGLGAPGGQPQHF. The CDR3 coding sequence is TGTGCCAGCAGCTTAGGCCTTGGGGCCCCGGGAGGTCAGCCCCAGCATTTT. The variable domain in full, with the rest retrieved from reference TRBV7-2 and TRBJ1-5, is GAGVSQSPSNKVTEKGKDVELRCDPISGHTALYWYRQSLGQGLEFLIYFQGNSAPDKSGLPSDRFSAERTGGSVSTLTIQRTQQEDSAVYLCASSLGLGAPGGQPQHFGDGTRLSIL.

A single count supports this clone. Here the CDR3 DNA reads TGCGCCAGCTTAGAGGGGGGCACAGATACGCAGTATTTT. Its protein is CASLEGGTDTQYF. The rearrangement links TRBV5-1 to TRBJ2-3, with a possible D match to TRBD1 (6 bases). CDR3 length: 13 amino acids. The V gene lost 7 bases and the J gene lost 1 base, with 10 bases spanning the gap. The germline CDR1 and CDR2 sequences are SGHRS and YFSETQ.

V usage is TRBV18 and J usage is TRBJ1-1; 11 bases align to TRBD1. CDR3 length: 14 residues. V gave up 1 base and J gave up 5 bases; unmatched junction bases: 0. The germline V gene encodes CDR1 KGHSH and CDR2 LQKENI. The DNA for the CDR3 is TGTGCCAGCTCACCACGGGACAGGGGGACTGAAGCTTTCTTT. Encoded protein: CASSPRDRGTEAFF.

The CDR3 is CASSSRWASGGETQYF. As DNA, the CDR3 is TGTGCCAGCAGCTCCCGGTGGGCTAGCGGGGGAGAGACCCAGTACTTC. This sequence joins TRBV3-1 (or the pseudogene TRBV3-2) and TRBJ2-5; 10 positions agree with TRBD2. Germline CDR1 reads LGHDT; CDR2 reads YNNKEL (reference sequence). V shed 5 bases, J shed 4 bases, and the junction held 10 bases outside the gene matches. CDR3 length equals 16 residues.

About this clone itself: The junction and the germline gene differ at one end; a read error may be behind it. The V gene is TRBV7-7, the J gene TRBJ2-1; 8 bases match TRBD2. The CDR3 is 14 residues long. Germline V CDR1 and CDR2: SSHAT, FNYEAQ (reference sequence). The CDR3 spells CASSQSGRYNEQFF. CDR3 nucleotide sequence: TGTGCTAGCAGCCAAAGCGGGAGATACAATGAGCAGTTCTTC.

This chain joins TRBV7-9 and TRBJ1-2; D is unclear. The CDR3 is 14 amino acids. CDR1 is SEHNR, CDR2 FQNEAQ, per germline (reference sequence). V shed 2 bases and J shed 4 bases, with 11 bases lying between them. CDR3 nucleotide sequence: TGTGCCAGCAGCTTAACCCAACCCGGCTATGGCTACACCTTC. Residues: CASSLTQPGYGYTF.